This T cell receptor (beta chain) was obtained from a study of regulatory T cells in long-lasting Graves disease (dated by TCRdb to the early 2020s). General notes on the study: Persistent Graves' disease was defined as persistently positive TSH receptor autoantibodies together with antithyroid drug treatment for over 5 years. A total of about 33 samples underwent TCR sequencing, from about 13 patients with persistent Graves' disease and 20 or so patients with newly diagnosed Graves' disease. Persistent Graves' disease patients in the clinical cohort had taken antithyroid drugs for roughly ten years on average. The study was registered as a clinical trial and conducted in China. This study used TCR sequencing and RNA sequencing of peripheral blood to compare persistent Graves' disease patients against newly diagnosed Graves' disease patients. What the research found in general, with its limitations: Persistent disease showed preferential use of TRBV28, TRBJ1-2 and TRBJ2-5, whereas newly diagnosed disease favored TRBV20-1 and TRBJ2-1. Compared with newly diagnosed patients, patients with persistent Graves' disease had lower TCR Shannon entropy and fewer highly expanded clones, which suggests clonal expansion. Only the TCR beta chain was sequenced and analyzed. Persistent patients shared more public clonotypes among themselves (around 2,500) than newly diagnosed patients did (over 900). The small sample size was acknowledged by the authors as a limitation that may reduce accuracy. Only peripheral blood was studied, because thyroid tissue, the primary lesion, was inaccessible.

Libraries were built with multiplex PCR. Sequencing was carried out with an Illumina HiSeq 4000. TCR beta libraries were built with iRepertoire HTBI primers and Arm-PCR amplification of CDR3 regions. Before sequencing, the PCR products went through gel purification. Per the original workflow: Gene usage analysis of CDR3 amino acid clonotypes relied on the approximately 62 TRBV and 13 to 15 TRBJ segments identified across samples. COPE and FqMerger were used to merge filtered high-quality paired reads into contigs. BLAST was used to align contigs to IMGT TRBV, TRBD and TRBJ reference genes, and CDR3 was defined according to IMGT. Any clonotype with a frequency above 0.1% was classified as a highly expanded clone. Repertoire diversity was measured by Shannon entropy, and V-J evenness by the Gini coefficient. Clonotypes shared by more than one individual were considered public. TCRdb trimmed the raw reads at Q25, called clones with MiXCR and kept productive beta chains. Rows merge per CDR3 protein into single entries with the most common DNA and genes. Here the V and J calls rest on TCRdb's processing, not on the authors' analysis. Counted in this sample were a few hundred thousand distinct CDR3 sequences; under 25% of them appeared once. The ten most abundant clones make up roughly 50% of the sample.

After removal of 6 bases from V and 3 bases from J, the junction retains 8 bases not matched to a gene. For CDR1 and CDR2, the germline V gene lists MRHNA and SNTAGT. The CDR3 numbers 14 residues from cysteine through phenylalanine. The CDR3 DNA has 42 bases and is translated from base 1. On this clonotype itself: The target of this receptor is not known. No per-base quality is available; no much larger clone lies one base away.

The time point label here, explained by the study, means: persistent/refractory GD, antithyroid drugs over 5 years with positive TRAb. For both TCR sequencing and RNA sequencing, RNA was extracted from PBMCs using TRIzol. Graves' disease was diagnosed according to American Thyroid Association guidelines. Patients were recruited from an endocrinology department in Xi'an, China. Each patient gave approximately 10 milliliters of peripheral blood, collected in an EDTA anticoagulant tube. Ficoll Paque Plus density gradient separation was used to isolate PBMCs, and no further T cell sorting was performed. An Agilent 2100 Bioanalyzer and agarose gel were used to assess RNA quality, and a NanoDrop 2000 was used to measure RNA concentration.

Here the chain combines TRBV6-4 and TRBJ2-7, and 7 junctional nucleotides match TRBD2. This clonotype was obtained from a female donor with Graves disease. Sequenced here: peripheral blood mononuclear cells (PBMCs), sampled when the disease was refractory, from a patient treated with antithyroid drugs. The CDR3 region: CASSWGGGFYEQYF. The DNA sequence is TGTGCCAGCAGCTGGGGGGGAGGATTCTACGAGCAGTACTTC.